At least ten counts were recorded for the clone carrying this T cell receptor beta chain. The target antigen is unknown. RNA transcripts provided the source from which TCR beta CDR3 regions were amplified. First-round RT-PCR targeting the TCR CDR3 was performed with the HTBI primer set. TCRdb fed the multiplex PCR reads into MiXCR, producing one record per CDR3 protein. This table holds fewer than 750,000 distinct CDR3 sequences, roughly 14% found once. The entry originates in a study of T cells in Graves' hyperthyroidism and ophthalmopathy. V lost 0 bases, J lost 5 bases, and 11 bases lay in between. Germline CDR1 is MGHDK and CDR2 is SYGVNS. This CDR3 spans 14 amino acids. Study-level points and caveats: Expanded thyroid clonotypes (above 0.001) were mostly also found in blood.

V is TRBV25-1 and J is TRBJ2-7; the D is unclear. Material for sequencing was blood. The sequence came from a woman in her thirties or forties with Graves' ophthalmopathy. The CDR3: CASSEYTGWDEQYF. CDR3 nucleotide sequence: TGTGCCAGCAGTGAATATACCGGGTGGGACGAGCAGTACTTC.